Listed here are 14 T cell receptor beta chains from one sample, sequenced in a study of blood T cells in healthy people across ages. Combining a sample-barcoded 5' primer with a J-beta primer mix, a second PCR ran for 7 to 11 cycles. TCRdb redid the calling of the 5' RACE reads with MiXCR, one entry per CDR3 protein. This repertoire shows under 1,100,000 distinct CDR3 sequences, less than 25% found once; its top ten account for around 0.75%. The sample was also linked to a second study, of T cells of mothers and their children.

The sequenced sample consisted of blood. Receptors were obtained from a girl aged 2-9 years in good health.

This sequence joins TRBV5-1 and TRBJ2-5; 10 positions agree with TRBD2. This CDR3 contains 17 residues. Germline V gene data show CDR1 as SGHRS and CDR2 as YFSETQ. The J segment lost 4 bases and the V segment lost 0 bases, leaving 9 bases of the junction unmatched. CDR3 amino acids: CASSLDTSGKGGETQYF. The CDR3 DNA reads TGCGCCAGCAGCTTGGACACTAGCGGGAAGGGAGGAGAGACCCAGTACTTC.

This clonotype came up a few times. The CDR3 loop reads CASSPTGRRTPGWQFF. The CDR3 nucleotides are TGTGCCAGCAGCCCAACTGGCAGACGGACTCCCGGATGGCAGTTCTTC. The chain recombines TRBV7-9 with TRBJ2-5; weak D call: TRBD2 (5 bases). The J call may be in error: the DNA end matches TRBJ2-1 better. Per the germline V gene, CDR1 is SEHNR and CDR2 is FQNEAQ (reference sequence). The CDR3 has 16 amino acids.

This clonotype was seen a handful of times. This sequence joins TRBV7-8 and TRBJ2-5, with 8 bases fitting TRBD2. The CDR3 sequence is 15 residues long. Germline assignment: CDR1 SGHVS and CDR2 FQNEAQ. The V gene end was trimmed by 3 bases and the J gene end by 5 bases; junction bases not matched to a gene: 8. CDR3 sequence reads: CASSFLWGLGETQYF. The DNA for the CDR3 is TGTGCCAGCAGCTTTCTGTGGGGACTAGGGGAGACCCAGTACTTC.

A note on this clonotype: Sequence at one end of the junction differs from germline and may be a read error. J is TRBJ1-4 and V is TRBV12-3 or TRBV12-4; TRBD1 matches at 9 bases. The CDR3 runs to 16 residues. DNA of the CDR3: TGTGCCAGCAGTTTAGACAGGGGGCTAGCTAATGAAAAACCGTTTTTT. This gives the protein CASSLDRGLANEKPFF.

This clonotype has just a few counts. V and J are TRBV20-1 and TRBJ2-2; D gene unclear. This CDR3 is built from 13 residues. Germline CDR1 and CDR2: DFQATT and SNEGSKA (reference sequence). The V and J ends lost 0 bases and 6 bases respectively, with 8 bases between them. In DNA form, the CDR3 reads TGCAGTGCTAGAGATCTGGGTGCCGGGGAGCTGTTTTTT. Translating gives CSARDLGAGELFF.

In DNA, the CDR3 is TGCAGCGGTCAACAGGGTGAGGGCACTGAAGCTTTCTTT. Translated, it gives CSGQQGEGTEAFF. The chain recombines TRBV29-1 with TRBJ1-1; D possibly corresponds to TRBD1 (6 bases). CDR3 length: 13 amino acids. Germline V lookup: CDR1 SQVTM, CDR2 ANQGSEA. V dropped 7 bases and J dropped 4 bases, with 16 bases sitting between them.

In its sample, this clonotype was seen a few times. The chain recombines TRBV5-8 with TRBJ1-4, with D tentatively TRBD1 (5 bases). V was cut by 0 bases and J by 8 bases, with 17 bases left in between. Germline values: CDR1 SGHTS, CDR2 YDEGEE. The CDR3 is 16 residues long. CDR3 nucleotides: TGTGCCAGCAGCTTGGGCGCGGACCCCCCAGGGGAAAAACTGTTTTTT. It specifies CASSLGADPPGEKLFF.

This clonotype was observed a handful of times. The V call is TRBV6-1, the J call TRBJ2-5; TRBD1 aligns across 10 bases. The trim removed 5 bases at V and 11 bases at J, leaving 14 bases unmatched. The CDR3 length is 15 residues. Germline CDR1 and CDR2: MNHNS and SASEGT. The CDR3 DNA sequence: TGTGCCAGCAGTCTAAGGGGGGACAGGGGAGAACAGCAGTACTTC. It is translated as CASSLRGDRGEQQYF.

This clonotype was recorded a few times. V gene TRBV12-3 or TRBV12-4 combines with J gene TRBJ2-5, with unresolved D. Trimming stripped 3 bases from V and 0 bases from J, with 8 bases between. This CDR3 has 14 residues. The CDR3 is CASSLEWNQETQYF. For the CDR3, the DNA is TGTGCCAGCAGTTTGGAATGGAACCAAGAGACCCAGTACTTC.

This chain links TRBV6-1 with TRBJ1-2; D might be TRBD1 (5 bases). The CDR3 is 14 amino acids. V lost 5 bases to trimming and J lost 8 bases, with 18 bases between them. CDR1 and CDR2 (germline): MNHNS, SASEGT. CDR3: CASSHVYRRSGYTF. CDR3 DNA sequence: TGTGCCAGCAGTCATGTATACAGGAGGTCGGGCTACACCTTC.

The CDR3 here is CASSQDPTGAREQYF. The CDR3 coding sequence is TGTGCCAGCAGCCAAGACCCCACAGGGGCTCGGGAGCAGTACTTC. The J gene is TRBJ2-7, the V gene TRBV14, with 7 positions matching TRBD1. The CDR3 has 15 amino acids. With 0 bases clipped from V and 7 bases from J, the junction kept 9 bases outside the gene matches. Germline CDR1 is SGHDN and CDR2 is FVKESK.

The chain carries TRBV2 and TRBJ1-1, with TRBD1 identical over 9 bases. The CDR3 runs 15 residues. Germline V gene lookup returns CDR1 SNHLY and CDR2 FYNNEI. Germline trimming cut 3 bases from V and 4 bases from J; bases unmatched to any gene: 6. The CDR3 DNA sequence: TGTGCCAGCAGTGAGTGGGACAGGGATTTCACTGAAGCTTTCTTT. Amino acid sequence: CASSEWDRDFTEAFF.

This rearrangement joins TRBV9 to TRBJ1-2, with 8 nucleotides matching TRBD1. The CDR3 extends over 15 amino acids. CDR1 and CDR2 from the germline V gene are SGDLS and YYNGEE. Trimming cost V 3 bases and J 8 bases; bases outside gene matches: 12. CDR3 sequence reads: CASSGRQGPLGGYTF. CDR3 DNA: TGTGCCAGCAGCGGTCGACAGGGGCCGCTTGGGGGCTACACCTTC.

The chain uses TRBV28 and TRBJ2-5, with 7 nucleotides matching TRBD1. The better agreement between TRBJ2-7 and the DNA end casts doubt on the J call. Germline CDR1 is MDHEN and CDR2 is SYDVKM. The CDR3 loop spans 14 amino acids. CDR3 bases: TGTGCCAGCATTCAGGACAGGCTCTCCTACGAGCAGTACTTC. It codes for CASIQDRLSYEQYF.